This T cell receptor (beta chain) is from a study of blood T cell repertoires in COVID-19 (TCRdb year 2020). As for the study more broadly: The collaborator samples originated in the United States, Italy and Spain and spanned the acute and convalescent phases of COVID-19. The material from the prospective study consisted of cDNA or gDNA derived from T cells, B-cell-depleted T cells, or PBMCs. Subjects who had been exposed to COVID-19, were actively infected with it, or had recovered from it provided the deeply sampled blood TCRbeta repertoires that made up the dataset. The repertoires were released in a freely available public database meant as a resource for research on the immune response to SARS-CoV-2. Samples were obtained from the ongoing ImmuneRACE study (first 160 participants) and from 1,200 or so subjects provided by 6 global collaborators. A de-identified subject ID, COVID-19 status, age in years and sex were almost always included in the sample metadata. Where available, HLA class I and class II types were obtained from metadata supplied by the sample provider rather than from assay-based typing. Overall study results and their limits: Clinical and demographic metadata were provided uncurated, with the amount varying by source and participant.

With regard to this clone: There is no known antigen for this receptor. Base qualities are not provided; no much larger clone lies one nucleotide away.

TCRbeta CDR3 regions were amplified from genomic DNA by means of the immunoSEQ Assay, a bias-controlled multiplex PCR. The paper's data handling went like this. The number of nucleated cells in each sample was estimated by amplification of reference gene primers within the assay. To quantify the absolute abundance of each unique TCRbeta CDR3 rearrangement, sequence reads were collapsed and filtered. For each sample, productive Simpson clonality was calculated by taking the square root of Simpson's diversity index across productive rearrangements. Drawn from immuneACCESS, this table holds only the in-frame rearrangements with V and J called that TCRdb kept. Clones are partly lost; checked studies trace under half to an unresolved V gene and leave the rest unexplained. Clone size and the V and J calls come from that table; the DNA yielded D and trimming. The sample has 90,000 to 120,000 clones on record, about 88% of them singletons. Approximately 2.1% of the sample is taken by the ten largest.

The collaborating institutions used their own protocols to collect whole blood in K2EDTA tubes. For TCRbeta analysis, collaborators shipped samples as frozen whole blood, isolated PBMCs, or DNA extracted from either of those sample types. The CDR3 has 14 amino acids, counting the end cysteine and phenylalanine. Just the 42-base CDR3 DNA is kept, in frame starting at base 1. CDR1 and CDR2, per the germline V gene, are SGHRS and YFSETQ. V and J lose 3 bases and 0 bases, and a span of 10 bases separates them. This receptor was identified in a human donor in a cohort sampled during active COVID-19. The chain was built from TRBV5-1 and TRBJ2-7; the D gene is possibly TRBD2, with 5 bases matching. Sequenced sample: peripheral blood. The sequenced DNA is TGCGCCAGCAGCTCTGACGGGAACTCCTACGAGCAGTACTTC. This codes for CASSSDGNSYEQYF.